This TCR beta chain stems from a study of T cell repertoires in cytomegalovirus infection. Across the study: The authors used CMV epitopes that were HLA-C-restricted (recently identified) and HLA-B-restricted (well studied). Shared public TCR beta signatures pointed to both CMV infection and a matching HLA type.

TCRdb passed the reads through MiXCR, listing each CDR3 protein once. This sample has fewer than 900,000 distinct CDR3 sequences; about 28% occur once, and the top ten carry less than 15%. The V gene's germline CDR1 is MNHNS and CDR2 SASEGT. The CDR3 runs to 17 residues. After removal of 1 base from V and 0 bases from J, the junction contained 6 bases not matched to a gene. This clonotype has just a few counts. No antigen is known for it. The clonotype originates from a human donor in good health (CMV status not recorded). Some clones in this sample may be carry-over from other donors' samples. The gene calls are TRBV6-1 and TRBJ2-4, with TRBD1 identical over 7 bases. This specimen consisted of cultured CD8+ T cells from PBMCs, obtained from culture after CMV antigen stimulation. In DNA form, the CDR3 reads TGTGCCAGCAGTGAAGTCGACAGGGAGATAGCCAAAAACATTCAGTACTTC. Encoded protein: CASSEVDREIAKNIQYF.